This is a list of T cell receptor beta chains from one sample in a study of shared clonotypes between healthy human individuals. Profiled with immunoSEQ multiplex PCR; TCRdb holds only in-frame clones, not every one. The table shows hundreds of thousands of clones, with 74% occurring only once. The sample taken for sequencing was memory CD4+ T cells sorted from blood. The origin of the receptors is a woman aged 25-40 years in good health. CDR3s include the opening cysteine and the closing phenylalanine or tryptophan. A D gene is named only where the DNA matches it firmly. Where a row states a size, it is once, few, many or the class of an expanded clone; other rows omit it.

v_gene,d_gene,abundance,j_gene,CDR3nt,CDR3aa
TRBV2,TRBD1,-,TRBJ1-1,TGTGCCAGCAGTGAAGCCTTTTTACAGGGGGCGCGAACTGAAGCTTTCTTT,CASSEAFLQGARTEAFF
TRBV7-2,-,-,TRBJ2-7,TGTGCCAGCAGCATACTGACCTACTACCGAGACGAGCAGTACTTC,CASSILTYYRDEQYF
TRBV6-5,TRBD1,-,TRBJ2-5,TGTGCCAGCAGCCGCGGACAGGGACCTGAGACCCAGTACTTC,CASSRGQGPETQYF
TRBV7-2,TRBD1,-,TRBJ1-2,TGTGCCAGCAGCCCGCGGACAGGGATCTATGGCTACACCTTC,CASSPRTGIYGYTF
TRBV6-1,TRBD2,-,TRBJ2-2,TGTGCCAGCAGTGATGGGGGAGGGTTCTGGAACACCGGGGAGCTGTTTTTT,CASSDGGGFWNTGELFF
TRBV27,-,-,TRBJ1-5,TGTGCCAGCAGTTTTCGGCAGGGTGTAAATCAGCCCCAGCATTTT,CASSFRQGVNQPQHF
TRBV5-1,-,-,TRBJ2-2,TGCGCCAGCAGCCCCGGGCAGTCGAACACCGGGGAGCTGTTTTTT,CASSPGQSNTGELFF
TRBV2,-,-,TRBJ2-7,TGTGCCAGCACTTCGGCGAGCTCCTACGAGCAGTACTTC,CASTSASSYEQYF
TRBV5-5,-,-,TRBJ2-5,TGTGCCAGCAGCGGGGAGTGGACAGTTGAAGAGACCCAGTACTTC,CASSGEWTVEETQYF
TRBV15,-,-,TRBJ1-1,TGTGCCACCAGCGTACAGAAGAACACTGAAGCTTTCTTT,CATSVQKNTEAFF
TRBV29-1,-,-,TRBJ1-2,TGCAGCGCCGGGACGGCCCGGGGCTACACCTTC,CSAGTARGYTF
TRBV15,-,-,TRBJ2-7,TGTGCCACCAGCAGAGTAGAAACCCAGTCCTACGAGCAGTACTTC,CATSRVETQSYEQYF
TRBV2,TRBD2,-,TRBJ2-2,TGTGCCAGCAGGAGCGGGAGTAATACCGGGGAGCTGTTTTTT,CASRSGSNTGELFF
TRBV2,TRBD1,-,TRBJ1-2,TGTGCCAGCAGCCTCCAGGGGGCTGGCTATGGCTACACCTTC,CASSLQGAGYGYTF
TRBV29-1,-,-,TRBJ1-1,TGCAGCGCACAGTCCCAGCTCAACACTGAAGCTTTCTTT,CSAQSQLNTEAFF
TRBV18,-,-,TRBJ1-1,TGTGCCAGCTCACCACTCAGACAACCTGAAGCTTTCTTT,CASSPLRQPEAFF
TRBV9,-,-,TRBJ2-1,TGTGCCAGCAGCGTAGCTAGCTCCTACAATGAGCAGTTCTTC,CASSVASSYNEQFF
TRBV28,TRBD2,once,TRBJ2-2,TGTGCCAGCAGTTCACTAGCGGGAGTAAGCACCGGGGAGCTGTTTTTT,CASSSLAGVSTGELFF
TRBV7-9,-,-,TRBJ2-1,TGTGCCAGCAGCTTAAAGTCCCACAATGAGCAGTTCTTC,CASSLKSHNEQFF
TRBV19,TRBD1,-,TRBJ1-5,TGTGCCAGCCAAGACAGGGGGCCGGAGCCCCAGCATTTT,CASQDRGPEPQHF
TRBV11-2,-,-,TRBJ1-3,TGTGCCAGCAGTTCAGGGCCTAACTCTGGAAACACCATATATTTT,CASSSGPNSGNTIYF